This T cell receptor (beta chain) comes out of a study of blood T cell repertoires in COVID-19. For the study at large: Collection of acute and convalescent COVID-19 samples took place in the United States, Italy and Spain. PBMCs, B-cell-depleted T cells, or T cells provided the cDNA or gDNA that made up the material.

Recovery among Cohort 3 donors was established by two negative PCRs, clearance, or symptom resolution. CDR1 MNHNS and CDR2 SASEGT come from the germline V gene. The ends were cut back, 3 bases at V and 7 bases at J, with 10 bases in the middle. The CDR3 spans 13 residues. Under the authors' procedure: Estimation of nucleated cell counts was performed using reference gene primer amplification. Using immunoSEQ multiplex PCR, the repertoire was profiled, and TCRdb retains in-frame clones only, with some absent. That table supplies the V and J calls and clone size; D and trimming were determined from the DNA. The repertoire has about 460,000 clones, 75% to 90% of them found once; the top ten carry approximately 8%.

The receptor was derived from a woman in her fifties or sixties who had recovered from COVID-19. The sequencing sample was made of PBMCs or T cells enriched from blood (not recorded which). V gene TRBV6-1 combines with J gene TRBJ1-5; TRBD1 might be the D (5 bases). CDR3 protein: CASSERGSQPQHF. As DNA, the CDR3 is TGTGCCAGCAGTGAGCGGGGGAGCCAGCCCCAGCATTTT.